A selection of T cell receptor beta chains follows, all from one sample in a study of glioma-infiltrating T cells. TCRdb analysed the multiplex PCR reads with MiXCR anew, one entry per CDR3 protein. Here the sample spans approximately 400,000 distinct CDR3 sequences, 41% being singletons. Material: glioma tissue, nonneoplastic brain tissue, or PBMCs (not recorded which). Every receptor here comes from a human donor with low-grade glioma or glioblastoma, undergoing nonglioma brain surgery, or in good health (not recorded which). Both conserved end residues are part of each CDR3. Each record gives: J gene, clone size, V gene, D gene, CDR3 protein. The D gene is left open where the match is weak. The listing skips clone size in some rows; elsewhere it reads once, few, many or a size class.

j_gene: TRBJ2-7; abundance: few; v_gene: TRBV4-3; d_gene: .; CDR3aa: CASSQEQEKFYEQYF
j_gene: TRBJ2-7; abundance: many; v_gene: TRBV27; d_gene: .; CDR3aa: CASSLSWGPIPYEQYF
j_gene: TRBJ2-1; abundance: .; v_gene: TRBV5-1; d_gene: TRBD2; CDR3aa: CASRGPVAGYNEQFF
j_gene: TRBJ2-3; abundance: .; v_gene: TRBV12-3/TRBV12-4; d_gene: TRBD2; CDR3aa: CASSSNVRLAGLFGDTDTQYF
j_gene: TRBJ2-5; abundance: .; v_gene: TRBV12-3/TRBV12-4; d_gene: .; CDR3aa: CASRWGQGLQETQYF
j_gene: TRBJ1-5; abundance: few; v_gene: TRBV19; d_gene: TRBD1; CDR3aa: CASSNHRGQPQHF
j_gene: TRBJ2-7; abundance: medium-sized; v_gene: TRBV7-9; d_gene: TRBD2; CDR3aa: CASSLGWEREPHEQYF
j_gene: TRBJ2-5; abundance: many; v_gene: TRBV28; d_gene: TRBD1; CDR3aa: CASSFSTGGGETQYF
j_gene: TRBJ1-1; abundance: many; v_gene: TRBV6-1; d_gene: TRBD1; CDR3aa: CASRGRTGNTEAFF
j_gene: TRBJ2-3; abundance: many; v_gene: TRBV28; d_gene: .; CDR3aa: CASSLFDPGYGDTQYF
j_gene: TRBJ1-2; abundance: .; v_gene: TRBV12-3/TRBV12-4; d_gene: TRBD1; CDR3aa: CASSRGQGRTYGYTF
j_gene: TRBJ2-7; abundance: .; v_gene: TRBV4-1; d_gene: TRBD2; CDR3aa: CASSQVGGRGHEQYF
j_gene: TRBJ2-2; abundance: few; v_gene: TRBV6-6; d_gene: .; CDR3aa: CASSYPRGTGELFF
j_gene: TRBJ1-5; abundance: .; v_gene: TRBV4-2; d_gene: .; CDR3aa: CASSQDRSQGNQPQHF
j_gene: TRBJ2-3; abundance: many; v_gene: TRBV20-1; d_gene: TRBD1; CDR3aa: CSAGDRRSTDTQYF
j_gene: TRBJ1-1; abundance: few; v_gene: TRBV7-2; d_gene: .; CDR3aa: CASSLGRGSRNTEAFF
j_gene: .; abundance: .; v_gene: TRBV24-1; d_gene: TRBD2; CDR3aa: CASSGTSGRQYTGELFF
j_gene: TRBJ2-1; abundance: .; v_gene: TRBV20-1; d_gene: .; CDR3aa: CSASLGPGGNEQFF
j_gene: TRBJ1-1; abundance: many; v_gene: TRBV6-1; d_gene: .; CDR3aa: CASSWGGGLMNTEAFF